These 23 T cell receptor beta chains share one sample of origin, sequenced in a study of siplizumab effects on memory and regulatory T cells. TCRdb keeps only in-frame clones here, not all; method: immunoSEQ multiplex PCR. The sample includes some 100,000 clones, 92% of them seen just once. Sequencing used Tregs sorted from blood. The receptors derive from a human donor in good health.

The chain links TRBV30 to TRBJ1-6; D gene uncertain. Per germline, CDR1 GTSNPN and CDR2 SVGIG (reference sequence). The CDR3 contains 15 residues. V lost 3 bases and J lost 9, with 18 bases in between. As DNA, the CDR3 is TGTGCCTGGAGGGAGGTTAGGGTCCAAGGTTCACCCCTCCACTTT. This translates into CAWREVRVQGSPLHF.

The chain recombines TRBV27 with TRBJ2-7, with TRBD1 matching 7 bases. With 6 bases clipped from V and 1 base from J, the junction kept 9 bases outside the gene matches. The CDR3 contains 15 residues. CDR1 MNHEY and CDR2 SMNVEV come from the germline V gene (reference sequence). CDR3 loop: CASSLAGGRSYEQYF. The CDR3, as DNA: TGTGCCAGCAGCCTCGCAGGGGGAAGATCCTACGAGCAGTACTTC.

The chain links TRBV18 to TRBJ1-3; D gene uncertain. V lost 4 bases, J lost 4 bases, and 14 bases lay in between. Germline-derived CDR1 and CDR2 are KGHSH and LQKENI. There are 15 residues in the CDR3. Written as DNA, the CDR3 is TGTGCCAGCTCACAACTACCCGGATCAGGAAACACCATATATTTT. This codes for CASSQLPGSGNTIYF.

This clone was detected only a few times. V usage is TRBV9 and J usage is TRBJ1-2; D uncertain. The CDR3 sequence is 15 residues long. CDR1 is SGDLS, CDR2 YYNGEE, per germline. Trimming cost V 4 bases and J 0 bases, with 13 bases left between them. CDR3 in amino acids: CASSLLLDSNYGYTF. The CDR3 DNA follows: TGTGCCAGCAGCCTCCTACTCGACTCTAACTATGGCTACACCTTC.

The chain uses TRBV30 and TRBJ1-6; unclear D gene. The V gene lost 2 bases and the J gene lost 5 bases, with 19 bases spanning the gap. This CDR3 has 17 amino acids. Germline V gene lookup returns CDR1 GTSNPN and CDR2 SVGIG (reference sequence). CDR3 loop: CAWSPLWESRNNSPLHF. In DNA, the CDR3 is TGTGCCTGGAGTCCCCTCTGGGAGAGTCGAAATAATTCACCCCTCCACTTT.

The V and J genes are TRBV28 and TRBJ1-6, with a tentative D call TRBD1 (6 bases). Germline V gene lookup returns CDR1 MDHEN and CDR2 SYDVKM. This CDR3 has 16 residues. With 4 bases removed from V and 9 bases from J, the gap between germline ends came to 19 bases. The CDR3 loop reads CASSSTGGRFASPLHF. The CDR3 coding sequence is TGTGCCAGCAGTTCCACCGGGGGGCGGTTCGCTTCACCCCTCCACTTT. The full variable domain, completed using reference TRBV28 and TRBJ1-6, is DVKVTQSSRYLVKRTGEKVFLECVQDMDHENMFWYRQDPGLGLRLIYFSYDVKMKEKGDIPEGYSVSREKKERFSLILESASTNQTSMYLCASSSTGGRFASPLHFGNGTRLTVT.

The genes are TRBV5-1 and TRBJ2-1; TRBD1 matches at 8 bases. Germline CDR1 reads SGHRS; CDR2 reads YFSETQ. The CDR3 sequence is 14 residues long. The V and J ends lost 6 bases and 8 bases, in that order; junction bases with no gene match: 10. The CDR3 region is CASNLQGAVDEQFF. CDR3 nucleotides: TGCGCCAGCAATTTGCAGGGGGCTGTTGATGAGCAGTTCTTC.

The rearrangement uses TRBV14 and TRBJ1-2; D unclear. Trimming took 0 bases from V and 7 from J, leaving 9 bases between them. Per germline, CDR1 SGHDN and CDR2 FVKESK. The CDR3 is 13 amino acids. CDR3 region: CASSQDLGGGYTF. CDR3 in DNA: TGTGCCAGCAGCCAAGATTTGGGCGGTGGCTACACCTTC.

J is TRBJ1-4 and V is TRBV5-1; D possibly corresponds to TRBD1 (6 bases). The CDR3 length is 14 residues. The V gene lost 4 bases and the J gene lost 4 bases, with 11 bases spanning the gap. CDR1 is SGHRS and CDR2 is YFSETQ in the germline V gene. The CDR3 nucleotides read TGCGCCAGCAGCACCAGGGGTTTTAATGAAAAACTGTTTTTT. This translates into CASSTRGFNEKLFF.

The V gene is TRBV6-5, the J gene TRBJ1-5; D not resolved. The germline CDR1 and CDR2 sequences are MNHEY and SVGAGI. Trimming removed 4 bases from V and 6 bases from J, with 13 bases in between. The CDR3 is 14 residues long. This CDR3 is CASSSQIHGQPQHF. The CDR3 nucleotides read TGTGCCAGCAGTTCCCAAATACACGGTCAGCCCCAGCATTTT.

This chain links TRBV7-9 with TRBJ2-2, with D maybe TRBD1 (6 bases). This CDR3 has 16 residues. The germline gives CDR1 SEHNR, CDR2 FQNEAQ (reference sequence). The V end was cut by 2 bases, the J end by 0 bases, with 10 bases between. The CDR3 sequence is CASSLRQAANTGELFF. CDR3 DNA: TGTGCCAGCAGCTTAAGACAGGCCGCGAACACCGGGGAGCTGTTTTTT.

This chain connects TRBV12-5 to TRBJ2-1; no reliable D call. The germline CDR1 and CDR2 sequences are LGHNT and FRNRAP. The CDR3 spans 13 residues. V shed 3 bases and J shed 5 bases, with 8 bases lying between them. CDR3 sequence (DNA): TGTGCTAGTGGTTTAAGCTTAGACAATGAGCAGTTCTTC. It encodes CASGLSLDNEQFF.

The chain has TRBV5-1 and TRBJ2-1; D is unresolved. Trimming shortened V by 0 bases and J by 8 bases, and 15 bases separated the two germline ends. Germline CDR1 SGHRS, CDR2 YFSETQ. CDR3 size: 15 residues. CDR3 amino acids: CASSLERPGLHEQFF. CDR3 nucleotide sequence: TGCGCCAGCAGCTTGGAGAGGCCGGGTCTTCATGAGCAGTTCTTC.

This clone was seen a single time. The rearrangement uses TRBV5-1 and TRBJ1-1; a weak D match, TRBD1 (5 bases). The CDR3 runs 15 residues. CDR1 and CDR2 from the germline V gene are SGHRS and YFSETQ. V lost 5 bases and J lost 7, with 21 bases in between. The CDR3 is CASRDQVRDGNEAFF. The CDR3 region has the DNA TGCGCCAGCAGAGACCAGGTACGGGACGGAAATGAAGCTTTCTTT.

Written as DNA, the CDR3 is TGTGCCAGCAGTGAAGAAGCAGGGAGAGGAAAACTGTTTTTT. Amino acids: CASSEEAGRGKLFF. The chain recombines TRBV6-1 with TRBJ1-4; D is perhaps TRBD1 (5 bases). The CDR3 is 14 amino acids. V lost 1 base to trimming and J lost 10 bases, with 13 bases between them. Germline values: CDR1 MNHNS, CDR2 SASEGT.

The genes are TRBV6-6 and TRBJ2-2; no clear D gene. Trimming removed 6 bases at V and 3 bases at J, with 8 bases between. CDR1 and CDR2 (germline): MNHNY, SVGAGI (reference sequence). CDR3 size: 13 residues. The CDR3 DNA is TGTGCCAGCAGCCACTCCCACACCGGGGAGCTGTTTTTT. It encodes CASSHSHTGELFF.

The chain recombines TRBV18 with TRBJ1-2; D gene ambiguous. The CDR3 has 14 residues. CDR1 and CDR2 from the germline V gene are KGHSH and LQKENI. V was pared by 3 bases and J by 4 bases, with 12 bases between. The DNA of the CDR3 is TGTGCCAGCTCACCGACGGGTGACGGCTATGGCTACACCTTC. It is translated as CASSPTGDGYGYTF.

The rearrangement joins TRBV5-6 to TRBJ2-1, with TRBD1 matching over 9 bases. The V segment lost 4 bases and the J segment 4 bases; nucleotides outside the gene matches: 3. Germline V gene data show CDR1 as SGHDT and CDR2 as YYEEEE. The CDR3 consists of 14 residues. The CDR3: CASSRTGDYNEQFF. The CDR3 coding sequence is TGTGCCAGCAGCCGGACAGGGGATTACAATGAGCAGTTCTTC.

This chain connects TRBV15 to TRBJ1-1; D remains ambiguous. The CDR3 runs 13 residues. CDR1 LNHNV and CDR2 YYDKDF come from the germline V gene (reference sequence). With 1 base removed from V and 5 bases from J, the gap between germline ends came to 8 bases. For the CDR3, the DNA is TGTGCCACCAGCAGAGGAGAAGGAACTGAAGCTTTCTTT. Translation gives CATSRGEGTEAFF.

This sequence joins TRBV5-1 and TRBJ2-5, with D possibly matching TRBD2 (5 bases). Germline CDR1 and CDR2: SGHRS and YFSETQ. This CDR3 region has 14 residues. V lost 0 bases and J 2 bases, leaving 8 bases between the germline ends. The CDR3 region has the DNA TGCGCCAGCAGCTTGGGTCAGCGGCAAGAGACCCAGTACTTC. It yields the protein CASSLGQRQETQYF. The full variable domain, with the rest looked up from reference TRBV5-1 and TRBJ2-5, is KAGVTQTPRYLIKTRGQQVTLSCSPISGHRSVSWYQQTPGQGLQFLFEYFSETQRNKGNFPGRFSGRQFSNSRSEMNVSTLELGDSALYLCASSLGQRQETQYFGPGTRLLVL.

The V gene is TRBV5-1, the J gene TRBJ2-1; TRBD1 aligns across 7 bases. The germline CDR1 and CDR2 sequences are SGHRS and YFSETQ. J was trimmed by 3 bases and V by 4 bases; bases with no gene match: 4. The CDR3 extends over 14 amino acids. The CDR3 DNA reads TGCGCCAGCAGCAGGGACAGTGGCTACAATGAGCAGTTCTTC. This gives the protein CASSRDSGYNEQFF.

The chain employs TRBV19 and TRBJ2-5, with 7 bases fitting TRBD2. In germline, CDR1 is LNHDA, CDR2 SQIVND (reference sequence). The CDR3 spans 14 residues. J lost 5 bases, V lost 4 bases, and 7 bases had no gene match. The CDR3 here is CASSKRSGSETQYF. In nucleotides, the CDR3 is TGTGCCAGTAGTAAGCGTAGCGGGTCGGAGACCCAGTACTTC.

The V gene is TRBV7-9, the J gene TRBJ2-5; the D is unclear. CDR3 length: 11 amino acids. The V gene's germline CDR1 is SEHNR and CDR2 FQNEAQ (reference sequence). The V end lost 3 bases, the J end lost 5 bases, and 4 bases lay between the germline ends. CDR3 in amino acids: CASSFSETQYF. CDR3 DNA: TGTGCCAGCAGCTTTAGCGAGACCCAGTACTTC.